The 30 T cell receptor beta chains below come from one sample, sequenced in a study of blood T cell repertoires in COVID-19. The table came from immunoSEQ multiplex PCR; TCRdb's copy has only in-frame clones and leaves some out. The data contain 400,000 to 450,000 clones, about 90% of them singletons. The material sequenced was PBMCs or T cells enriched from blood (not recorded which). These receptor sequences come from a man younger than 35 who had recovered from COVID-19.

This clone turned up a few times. CDR3 region: CASSARSGPTYNEQFF. The CDR3 DNA reads TGTGCCAGCAGTGCCAGATCAGGGCCCACCTACAATGAGCAGTTCTTC. The chain couples TRBV6-1 to TRBJ2-1; D is possibly TRBD1 (5 bases). Trimming took 4 bases from V and 2 from J, leaving 15 bases between them. Germline V lookup: CDR1 MNHNS, CDR2 SASEGT. There are 16 residues in the CDR3.

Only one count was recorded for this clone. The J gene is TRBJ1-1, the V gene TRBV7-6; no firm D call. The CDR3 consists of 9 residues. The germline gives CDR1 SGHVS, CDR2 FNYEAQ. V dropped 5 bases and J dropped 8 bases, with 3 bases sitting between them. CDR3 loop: CASSREAFF. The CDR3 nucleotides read TGTGCCAGCAGCCGGGAAGCTTTCTTT.

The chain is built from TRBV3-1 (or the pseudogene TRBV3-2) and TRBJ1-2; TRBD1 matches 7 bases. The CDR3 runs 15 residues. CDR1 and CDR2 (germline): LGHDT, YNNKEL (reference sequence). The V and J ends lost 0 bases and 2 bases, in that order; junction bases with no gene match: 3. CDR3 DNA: TGTGCCAGCAGCCAAGAATCGGGACAGAACTATGGCTACACCTTC. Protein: CASSQESGQNYGYTF.

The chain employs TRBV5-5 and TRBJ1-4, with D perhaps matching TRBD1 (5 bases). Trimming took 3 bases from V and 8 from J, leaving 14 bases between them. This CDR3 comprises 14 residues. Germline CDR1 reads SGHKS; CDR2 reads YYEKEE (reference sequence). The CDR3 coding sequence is TGTGCCAGCAGCTCGGGACTATTAGGGGAAAAACTGTTTTTT. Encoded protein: CASSSGLLGEKLFF. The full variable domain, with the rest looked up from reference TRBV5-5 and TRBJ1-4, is DAGVTQSPTHLIKTRGQQVTLRCSPISGHKSVSWYQQVLGQGPQFIFQYYEKEERGRGNFPDRFSARQFPNYSSELNVNALLLGDSALYLCASSSGLLGEKLFFGSGTQLSVL.

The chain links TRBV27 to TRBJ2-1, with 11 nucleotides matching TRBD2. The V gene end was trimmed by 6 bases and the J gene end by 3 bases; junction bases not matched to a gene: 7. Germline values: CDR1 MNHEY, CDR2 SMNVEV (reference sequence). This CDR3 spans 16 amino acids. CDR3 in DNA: TGTGCCAGCAGAGCAACTAGCGGGGGCCACTACAATGAGCAGTTCTTC. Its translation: CASRATSGGHYNEQFF.

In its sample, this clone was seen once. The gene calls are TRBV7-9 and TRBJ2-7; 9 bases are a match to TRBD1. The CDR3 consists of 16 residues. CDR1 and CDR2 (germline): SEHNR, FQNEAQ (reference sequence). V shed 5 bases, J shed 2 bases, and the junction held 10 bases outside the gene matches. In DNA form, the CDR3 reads TGTGCCAGCAGCCCATATTGGGGACAGGGTACCTACGAGCAGTACTTC. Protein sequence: CASSPYWGQGTYEQYF.

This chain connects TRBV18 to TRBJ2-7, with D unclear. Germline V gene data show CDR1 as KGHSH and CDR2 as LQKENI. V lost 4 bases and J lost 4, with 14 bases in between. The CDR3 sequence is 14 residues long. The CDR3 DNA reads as TGTGCCAGCTCACGGCCGGGTAACCCGTACGAGCAGTACTTC. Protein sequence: CASSRPGNPYEQYF.

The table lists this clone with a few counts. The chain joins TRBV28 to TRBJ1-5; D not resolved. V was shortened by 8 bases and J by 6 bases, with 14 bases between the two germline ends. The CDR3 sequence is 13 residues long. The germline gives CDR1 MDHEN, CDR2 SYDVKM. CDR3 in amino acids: CASHRGESQPQHF. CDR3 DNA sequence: TGTGCCAGCCATCGGGGTGAGAGTCAGCCCCAGCATTTT.

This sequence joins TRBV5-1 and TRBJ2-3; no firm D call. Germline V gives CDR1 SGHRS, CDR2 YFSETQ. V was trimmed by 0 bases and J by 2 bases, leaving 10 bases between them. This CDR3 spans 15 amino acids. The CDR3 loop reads CASSLVVGSTDTQYF. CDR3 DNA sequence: TGCGCCAGCAGCTTGGTAGTTGGTTCCACAGATACGCAGTATTTT.

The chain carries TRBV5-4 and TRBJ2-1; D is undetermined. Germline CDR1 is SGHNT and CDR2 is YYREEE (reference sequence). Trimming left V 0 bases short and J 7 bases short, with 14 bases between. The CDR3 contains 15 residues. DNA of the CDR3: TGTGCCAGCAGCTTGGCGGCGGCCAATGAGAATGAGCAGTTCTTC. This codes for CASSLAAANENEQFF.

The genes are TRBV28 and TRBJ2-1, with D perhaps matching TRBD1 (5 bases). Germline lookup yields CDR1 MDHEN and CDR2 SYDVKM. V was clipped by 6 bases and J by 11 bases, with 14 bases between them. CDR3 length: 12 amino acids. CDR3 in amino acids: CASSQRGIQQFF. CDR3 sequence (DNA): TGTGCCAGCAGCCAAAGGGGAATTCAGCAGTTCTTC.

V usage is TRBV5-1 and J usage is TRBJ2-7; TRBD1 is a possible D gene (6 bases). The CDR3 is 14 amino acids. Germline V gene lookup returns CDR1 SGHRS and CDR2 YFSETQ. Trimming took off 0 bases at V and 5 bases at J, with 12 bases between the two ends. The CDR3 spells CASSLGGTFDEQYF. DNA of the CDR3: TGCGCCAGCAGCTTGGGGGGGACATTCGACGAGCAGTACTTC.

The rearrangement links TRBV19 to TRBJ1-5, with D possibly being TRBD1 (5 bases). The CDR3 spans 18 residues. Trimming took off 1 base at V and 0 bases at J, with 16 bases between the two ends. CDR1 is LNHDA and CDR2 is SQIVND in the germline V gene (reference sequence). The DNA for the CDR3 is TGTGCCAGTAGTATAGTAAGGGGAAGAGGCCCTAGCAATCAGCCCCAGCATTTT. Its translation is CASSIVRGRGPSNQPQHF.

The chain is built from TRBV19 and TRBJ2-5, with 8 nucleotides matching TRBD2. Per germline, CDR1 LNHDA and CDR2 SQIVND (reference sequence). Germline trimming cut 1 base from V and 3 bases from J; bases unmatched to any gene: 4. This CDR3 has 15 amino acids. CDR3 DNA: TGTGCCAGTAGTATAGGCGCGGGGGGTAAAGAGACCCAGTACTTC. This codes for CASSIGAGGKETQYF. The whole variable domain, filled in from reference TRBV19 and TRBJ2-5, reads DGGITQSPKYLFRKEGQNVTLSCEQNLNHDAMYWYRQDPGQGLRLIYYSQIVNDFQKGDIAEGYSVSREKKESFPLTVTSAQKNPTAFYLCASSIGAGGKETQYFGPGTRLLVL.

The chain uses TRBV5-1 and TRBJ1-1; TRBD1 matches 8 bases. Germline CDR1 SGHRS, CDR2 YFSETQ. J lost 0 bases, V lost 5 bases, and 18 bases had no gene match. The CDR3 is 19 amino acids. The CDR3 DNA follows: TGCGCCAGCAGTACCACTAGACAGGGGTTCCGCCCTATGAACACTGAAGCTTTCTTT. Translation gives CASSTTRQGFRPMNTEAFF.

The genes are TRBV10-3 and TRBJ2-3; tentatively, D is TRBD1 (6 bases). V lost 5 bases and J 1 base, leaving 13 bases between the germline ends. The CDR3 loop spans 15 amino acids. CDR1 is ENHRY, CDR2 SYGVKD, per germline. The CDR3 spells CAISTLGQRTDTQYF. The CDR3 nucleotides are TGTGCCATCAGTACCCTCGGACAGCGCACAGATACGCAGTATTTT.

The CDR3 spells CASSLLAGGTYNEQFF. CDR3 in DNA: TGTGCCAGCAGTCTACTAGCGGGAGGTACCTACAATGAGCAGTTCTTC. The genes are TRBV7-3 and TRBJ2-1; 12 bases fit TRBD2. This CDR3 has 16 residues. V trimming: 6 bases; J trimming: 2 bases; junction bases outside the gene matches: 5. Germline CDR1 reads SGHTA; CDR2 reads FQGTGA.

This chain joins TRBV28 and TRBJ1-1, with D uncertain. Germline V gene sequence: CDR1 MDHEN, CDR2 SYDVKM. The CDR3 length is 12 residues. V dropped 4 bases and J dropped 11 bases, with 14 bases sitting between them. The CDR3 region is CASSSGGNRAFF. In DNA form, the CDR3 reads TGTGCCAGCAGTTCTGGAGGGAATCGGGCTTTCTTT.

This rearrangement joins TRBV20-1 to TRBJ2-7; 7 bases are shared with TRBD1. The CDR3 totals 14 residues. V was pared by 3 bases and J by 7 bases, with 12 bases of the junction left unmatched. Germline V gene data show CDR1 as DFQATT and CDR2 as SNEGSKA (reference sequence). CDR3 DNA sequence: TGCAGTGCTAGTCGACAGGGCCCCATGAGTGAGCAGTACTTC. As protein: CSASRQGPMSEQYF.

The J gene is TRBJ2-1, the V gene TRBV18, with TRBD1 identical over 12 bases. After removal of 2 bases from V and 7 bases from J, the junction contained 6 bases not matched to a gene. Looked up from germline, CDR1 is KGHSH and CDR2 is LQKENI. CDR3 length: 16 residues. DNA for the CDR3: TGTGCCAGCTCACCAGGGGCGGGACAGGGGGCGAATGAGCAGTTCTTC. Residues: CASSPGAGQGANEQFF. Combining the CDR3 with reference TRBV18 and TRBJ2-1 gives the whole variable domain NAGVMQNPRHLVRRRGQEARLRCSPMKGHSHVYWYRQLPEEGLKFMVYLQKENIIDESGMPKERFSAEFPKEGPSILRIQQVVRGDSAAYFCASSPGAGQGANEQFFGPGTRLTVL.

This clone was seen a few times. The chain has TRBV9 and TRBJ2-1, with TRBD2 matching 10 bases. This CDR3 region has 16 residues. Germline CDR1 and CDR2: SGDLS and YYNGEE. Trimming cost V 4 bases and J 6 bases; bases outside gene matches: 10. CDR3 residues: CASSQVSGRAGNEQFF. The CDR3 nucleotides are TGTGCCAGCAGCCAAGTCAGCGGGAGGGCCGGCAATGAGCAGTTCTTC.

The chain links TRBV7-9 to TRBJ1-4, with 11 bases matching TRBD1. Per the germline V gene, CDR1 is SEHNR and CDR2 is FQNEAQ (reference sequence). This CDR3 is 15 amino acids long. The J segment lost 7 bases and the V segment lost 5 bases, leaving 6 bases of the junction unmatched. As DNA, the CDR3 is TGTGCCAGCAGCCTAGGGGGACAGGGGGTTGAAAAACTGTTTTTT. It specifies CASSLGGQGVEKLFF.

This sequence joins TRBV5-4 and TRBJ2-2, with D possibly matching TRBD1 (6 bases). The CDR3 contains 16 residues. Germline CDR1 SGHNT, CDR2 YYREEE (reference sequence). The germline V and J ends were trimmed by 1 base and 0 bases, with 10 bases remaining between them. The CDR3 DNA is TGTGCCAGCAGCTTGAAGGCAGGGGCGAACACCGGGGAGCTGTTTTTT. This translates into CASSLKAGANTGELFF.

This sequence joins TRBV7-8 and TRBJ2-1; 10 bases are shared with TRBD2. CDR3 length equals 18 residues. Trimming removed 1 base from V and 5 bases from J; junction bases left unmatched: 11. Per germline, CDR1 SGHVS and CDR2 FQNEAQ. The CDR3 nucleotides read TGTGCCAGCAGCTTAGAGGCTAGCGGGAGAAGTCACGACAATGAGCAGTTCTTC. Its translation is CASSLEASGRSHDNEQFF.

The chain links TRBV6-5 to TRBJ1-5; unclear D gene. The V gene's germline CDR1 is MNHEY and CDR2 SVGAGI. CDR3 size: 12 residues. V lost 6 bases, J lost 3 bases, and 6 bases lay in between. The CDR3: CASSGYNQPQHF. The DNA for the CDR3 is TGTGCCAGCAGCGGTTACAATCAGCCCCAGCATTTT.

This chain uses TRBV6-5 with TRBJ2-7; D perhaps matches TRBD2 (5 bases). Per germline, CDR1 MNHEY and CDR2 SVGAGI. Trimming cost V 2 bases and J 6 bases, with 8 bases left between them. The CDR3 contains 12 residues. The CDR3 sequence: CASSYDGGEQYF. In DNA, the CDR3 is TGTGCCAGCAGTTACGACGGAGGCGAGCAGTACTTC.

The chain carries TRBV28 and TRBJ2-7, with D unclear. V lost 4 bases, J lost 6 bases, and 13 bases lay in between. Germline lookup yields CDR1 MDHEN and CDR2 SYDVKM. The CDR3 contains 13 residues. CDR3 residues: CASSSPQEPEQYF. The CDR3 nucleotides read TGTGCCAGCAGTTCACCTCAGGAACCCGAGCAGTACTTC.

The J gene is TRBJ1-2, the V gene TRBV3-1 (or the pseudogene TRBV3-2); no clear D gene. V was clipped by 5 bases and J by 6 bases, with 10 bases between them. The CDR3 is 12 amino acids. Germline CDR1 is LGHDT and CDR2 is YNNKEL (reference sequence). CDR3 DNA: TGTGCCAGCAGCGCAAGGAGCCATGGCTACACCTTC. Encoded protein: CASSARSHGYTF.

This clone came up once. CDR3: CASSLSRGKLFF. Here the CDR3 DNA reads TGTGCCAGCAGTTTATCTCGAGGGAAACTGTTTTTT. The chain has TRBV28 and TRBJ1-4; D ambiguous. V was trimmed by 1 base and J by 11 bases, leaving 8 bases between them. CDR1 is MDHEN, CDR2 SYDVKM, per germline. CDR3 length: 12 amino acids.

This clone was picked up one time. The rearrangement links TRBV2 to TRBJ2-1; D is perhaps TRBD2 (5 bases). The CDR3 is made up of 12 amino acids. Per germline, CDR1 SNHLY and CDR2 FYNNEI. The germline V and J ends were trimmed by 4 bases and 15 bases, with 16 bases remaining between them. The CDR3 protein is CASSGSAASPFF. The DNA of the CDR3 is TGTGCCAGCAGTGGTTCAGCGGCCTCGCCGTTCTTC.